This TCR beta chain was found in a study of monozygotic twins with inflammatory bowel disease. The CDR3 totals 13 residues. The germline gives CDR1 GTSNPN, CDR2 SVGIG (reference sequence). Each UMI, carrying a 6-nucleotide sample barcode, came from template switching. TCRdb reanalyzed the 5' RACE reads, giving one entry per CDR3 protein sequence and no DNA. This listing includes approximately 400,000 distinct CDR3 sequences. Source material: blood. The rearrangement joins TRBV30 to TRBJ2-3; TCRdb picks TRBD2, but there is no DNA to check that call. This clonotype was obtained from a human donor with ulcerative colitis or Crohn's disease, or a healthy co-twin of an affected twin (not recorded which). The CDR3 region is CAWKGRVPDTQYF.